Listed here are 24 T cell receptor beta chains from one sample, sequenced in a study of shared clonotypes between healthy human individuals. Produced via immunoSEQ multiplex PCR; TCRdb's table is partial and in-frame only. Of 2 million to 2.5 million clones listed, 93% were seen once; the top ten hold 0.36%. Specimen: naive CD4+ T cells from PBMCs. As for subset: CD45RA+ positively selected. The receptors stem from a man aged 18 to 30 in good health. Some clones in this sample may be carry-over from other donors' samples.

The rearrangement links TRBV5-4 to TRBJ1-1; no definite D call. The CDR3 length is 14 residues. Germline V gene lookup returns CDR1 SGHNT and CDR2 YYREEE (reference sequence). V gave up 4 bases and J gave up 4 bases, with 14 bases separating them. Here the CDR3 reads CASSKKTGVTEAFF. In DNA form, the CDR3 reads TGTGCCAGCAGCAAAAAGACGGGAGTCACTGAAGCTTTCTTT.

The V and J genes are TRBV5-1 and TRBJ2-7; 8 bases map to TRBD1. The CDR3 extends over 14 amino acids. The V and J ends lost 4 bases and 0 bases, in that order; junction bases with no gene match: 3. Germline V gene data show CDR1 as SGHRS and CDR2 as YFSETQ. The CDR3 DNA follows: TGCGCCAGCAGCAATCAGGGGGCCTCCTACGAGCAGTACTTC. Translated: CASSNQGASYEQYF.

This chain uses TRBV5-1 with TRBJ2-7; 10 bases align to TRBD1. Germline CDR1 SGHRS, CDR2 YFSETQ. J was trimmed by 3 bases and V by 5 bases; bases with no gene match: 14. This CDR3 contains 17 residues. CDR3 DNA: TGCGCCAGCAGGGGACAGGGGACCCTGGATACCTTCTACGAGCAGTACTTC. Its translation is CASRGQGTLDTFYEQYF.

V gene TRBV29-1 combines with J gene TRBJ2-2; TRBD2 matches at 12 bases. The trim removed 6 bases at V and 1 base at J, leaving 3 bases unmatched. CDR1 SQVTM and CDR2 ANQGSEA come from the germline V gene. The CDR3 consists of 15 residues. CDR3 bases: TGCAGCGTCCTACTAGCGGGAGGGAACACCGGGGAGCTGTTTTTT. Its protein product is CSVLLAGGNTGELFF.

This chain uses TRBV23-1 with TRBJ2-5; tentatively, D is TRBD1 (6 bases). TRBV23-1 is sorted into the ORF group, with uncertain function. The V gene lost 7 bases and the J gene lost 7 bases, with 31 bases spanning the gap. This CDR3 spans 18 amino acids. CDR3 DNA sequence: TGCGCCAGCAAGCGGCAGGCCCCGGGACACATTGGGAAGGCGACCCAGTACTTC. Residues: CASKRQAPGHIGKATQYF.

This chain links TRBV7-2 with TRBJ2-4; perhaps TRBD1 as D (5 bases). The CDR3 totals 15 residues. From germline, CDR1 is SGHTA and CDR2 FQGNSA. Deletions cut 5 bases from V and 0 bases from J, with 11 bases between. The CDR3 protein is CASSPGRLAKNIQYF. CDR3 nucleotides: TGTGCCAGCAGCCCAGGGCGGCTAGCCAAAAACATTCAGTACTTC.

The chain carries TRBV20-1 and TRBJ1-2, with 7 nucleotides matching TRBD1. CDR1 is DFQATT, CDR2 SNEGSKA, per germline (reference sequence). The CDR3 sequence is 11 residues long. V shed 4 bases, J shed 8 bases, and the junction held 4 bases outside the gene matches. The CDR3 nucleotides are TGCAGTGCTACTAACAGGGGAGGCTACACCTTC. It yields the protein CSATNRGGYTF.

The chain joins TRBV9 to TRBJ1-1; tentatively, D is TRBD1 (6 bases). Germline CDR1 reads SGDLS; CDR2 reads YYNGEE. This CDR3 has 13 amino acids. V shed 3 bases and J shed 6 bases, with 12 bases lying between them. CDR3 DNA: TGTGCCAGCAGCGCCGAGGGGGGCGCTGAAGCTTTCTTT. Its protein is CASSAEGGAEAFF.

Only a few counts were recorded for this clone. The J gene is TRBJ2-3, the V gene TRBV10-3, with D uncertain. The germline V gene encodes CDR1 ENHRY and CDR2 SYGVKD. The CDR3 extends over 16 amino acids. V lost 2 bases and J 1 base, leaving 13 bases between the germline ends. CDR3: CAISEAPRSRTDTQYF. For the CDR3, the DNA is TGTGCCATCAGTGAGGCCCCTAGGTCCCGCACAGATACGCAGTATTTT.

The chain couples TRBV28 to TRBJ2-3; D unresolved. Between the trimmed V and J ends, which lost 6 bases and 11 bases, there was a span of 18 bases. CDR1 is MDHEN and CDR2 is SYDVKM in the germline V gene. This CDR3 is built from 13 residues. CDR3 nucleotide sequence: TGTGCCAGCAGGCCCTCATACTTCAGTGTGCAGTATTTT. It translates to CASRPSYFSVQYF.

The chain carries TRBV18 and TRBJ1-1; 7 bases are shared with TRBD1. This CDR3 has 15 amino acids. The germline CDR1 and CDR2 sequences are KGHSH and LQKENI. J lost 6 bases, V lost 2 bases, and 9 bases had no gene match. Here the CDR3 reads CASSPRTGEVPEAFF. The CDR3 nucleotides read TGTGCCAGCTCACCAAGAACAGGGGAGGTCCCTGAAGCTTTCTTT.

The chain is built from TRBV28 and TRBJ1-3; D unclear. The length of the CDR3 is 14 residues. The V and J ends lost 4 bases and 3 bases respectively, with 10 bases between them. Germline-derived CDR1 and CDR2 are MDHEN and SYDVKM. CDR3 amino acids: CASSSETIGNTIYF. In DNA, the CDR3 is TGTGCCAGCAGTTCCGAGACTATTGGAAACACCATATATTTT.

The rearrangement joins TRBV7-9 to TRBJ1-1; tentatively, D is TRBD1 (5 bases). Trimming took 2 bases from V and 0 from J, leaving 13 bases between them. Germline V gene lookup returns CDR1 SEHNR and CDR2 FQNEAQ (reference sequence). CDR3 size: 16 residues. The CDR3 loop is CASSLPGGSVNTEAFF. In DNA, the CDR3 is TGTGCCAGCAGCTTACCTGGGGGGAGCGTGAACACTGAAGCTTTCTTT. Using reference TRBV7-9 and TRBJ1-1 for the parts outside the CDR3, the full variable domain is DTGVSQNPRHKITKRGQNVTFRCDPISEHNRLYWYRQTLGQGPEFLTYFQNEAQLEKSRLLSDRFSAERPKGSFSTLEIQRTEQGDSAMYLCASSLPGGSVNTEAFFGQGTRLTVV.

The CDR3 loop is CASMGGRGPEKLFF. CDR3 in DNA: TGTGCCAGCATGGGGGGCAGGGGGCCTGAAAAACTGTTTTTT. The chain recombines TRBV6-1 with TRBJ1-4, with 8 bases that match TRBD1. Germline loops: CDR1 MNHNS, CDR2 SASEGT. V lost 7 bases, J lost 7 bases, and 8 bases stayed unmatched. This CDR3 has 14 amino acids.

Concerning this clone: Other DNA sequences from this sample encode an identical CDR3 as well. The CDR3 reads CASSSDRATEAFF. In nucleotides, the CDR3 is TGTGCCAGCAGCTCGGACAGGGCCACTGAAGCTTTCTTT. The chain combines TRBV11-2 with TRBJ1-1; TRBD1 matches at 8 bases. This CDR3 is built from 13 residues. The germline V gene encodes CDR1 SGHAT and CDR2 FQNNGV. V was clipped by 4 bases and J by 4 bases; unmatched bases: 2.

The chain recombines TRBV18 with TRBJ1-4, with D perhaps TRBD1 (5 bases). This CDR3 comprises 13 residues. Germline V gives CDR1 KGHSH, CDR2 LQKENI. V lost 6 bases, J lost 12 bases, and 17 bases lay in between. This CDR3 reads CASSLGTPMELFF. The CDR3 DNA follows: TGTGCCAGCTCCCTTGGGACCCCCATGGAACTGTTTTTT.

This chain uses TRBV28 with TRBJ2-6; possibly TRBD2 for D (5 bases). Germline CDR1 reads MDHEN; CDR2 reads SYDVKM. This CDR3 is 15 amino acids long. Trimming removed 8 bases from V and 0 bases from J, with 11 bases in between. The CDR3, as DNA: TGTGCCAGCTTAGGAGGCAGCTCTGGGGCCAACGTCCTGACTTTC. Amino acids: CASLGGSSGANVLTF. The complete variable domain, with remaining parts taken from reference TRBV28 and TRBJ2-6, reads DVKVTQSSRYLVKRTGEKVFLECVQDMDHENMFWYRQDPGLGLRLIYFSYDVKMKEKGDIPEGYSVSREKKERFSLILESASTNQTSMYLCASLGGSSGANVLTFGAGSRLTVL.

The CDR3 DNA reads TGTGCCAGCAGTGACAGTAGGGGATTCGGCACAGATACGCAGTATTTT. Translated, it gives CASSDSRGFGTDTQYF. The chain links TRBV6-4 to TRBJ2-3, with a weak D call TRBD1 (5 bases). The length of the CDR3 is 16 residues. In germline, CDR1 is MRHNA, CDR2 SNTAGT. Trimming stripped 2 bases from V and 1 base from J, with 13 bases between.

The rearrangement uses TRBV5-1 and TRBJ2-1; the D gene is possibly TRBD2 (6 bases). The CDR3 covers 11 residues. Germline V gene data show CDR1 as SGHRS and CDR2 as YFSETQ. V shed 5 bases and J shed 7 bases, with 7 bases lying between them. The CDR3 loop is CASSAGNEQFF. The CDR3 coding sequence is TGCGCCAGCAGTGCGGGGAATGAGCAGTTCTTC. The full variable domain, completed using reference TRBV5-1 and TRBJ2-1, is KAGVTQTPRYLIKTRGQQVTLSCSPISGHRSVSWYQQTPGQGLQFLFEYFSETQRNKGNFPGRFSGRQFSNSRSEMNVSTLELGDSALYLCASSAGNEQFFGPGTRLTVL.

This chain connects TRBV5-4 to TRBJ2-5, with 7 bases fitting TRBD2. Per the germline V gene, CDR1 is SGHNT and CDR2 is YYREEE (reference sequence). The junction had 16 bases not matched to a gene; V was cut back by 4 bases and J by 7 bases. The length of the CDR3 is 16 residues. CDR3 sequence (DNA): TGTGCCAGCAGCGTTGGGGAGGGCGGGAGTCTGGGGACCCAGTACTTC. Translating gives CASSVGEGGSLGTQYF.

CDR3 residues: CASSPDGRGEKLFF. CDR3 sequence (DNA): TGTGCCAGCAGCCCGGACGGGAGGGGTGAAAAACTGTTTTTT. V gene TRBV7-8 combines with J gene TRBJ1-4; tentatively, D is TRBD1 (5 bases). Trimming removed 5 bases from V and 7 bases from J, with 14 bases in between. CDR1 SGHVS and CDR2 FQNEAQ come from the germline V gene. The CDR3 is 14 amino acids.

The V and J genes are TRBV7-6 and TRBJ1-4; 9 nucleotides line up with TRBD1. The CDR3 runs 16 residues. CDR1 and CDR2 (germline): SGHVS, FNYEAQ. The ends lost 4 bases at V and 8 bases at J; junction bases unmatched: 11. The CDR3 DNA is TGTGCCAGCAGCTCACCCCCCCGGGACAGGGACGAAAAACTGTTTTTT. Translating gives CASSSPPRDRDEKLFF.

This chain uses TRBV21-1 with TRBJ2-5; no DNA check was done on the table's D call, TRBD1. TRBV21-1 is marked as a pseudogene. This CDR3 is built from 15 residues. The CDR3 here is CASVTGAEFQETQYF. CDR3 DNA sequence: TGTGCCAGCGTTACTGGGGCGGAGTTCCAAGAGACCCAGTACTTC.

This chain links TRBV20-1 with TRBJ1-5; D is ambiguous. The germline CDR1 and CDR2 sequences are DFQATT and SNEGSKA (reference sequence). V was shortened by 6 bases and J by 9 bases, with 9 bases between the two germline ends. The CDR3 loop spans 10 amino acids. CDR3 in amino acids: CSAGQGPQHF. The CDR3 DNA reads TGCAGTGCCGGGCAAGGGCCCCAGCATTTT.